This T cell receptor beta chain is drawn from a study of cytomegalovirus exposure and HLA in healthy donors. Study-level points and caveats: Reportedly, a later analysis found an Asian-associated ancestry cluster had fewer N-insertions than the approximately 670-donor mean. A later analysis linked a missense DCLRE1C variant to TCR beta V- and J-gene trimming. About 150 TCR beta chains were listed as cytomegalovirus-associated. The authors later found TCR association rates varying by HLA locus, with DRB1 most and HLA-C fewest.

PCR was performed using 60 Vbeta and 13 Jbeta primers. Here immunoSEQ multiplex PCR was the method, and the copy in TCRdb shows in-frame clones only, minus some. The table has roughly 180,000 clones, approximately 80% seen once; the top ten hold approximately 2.9%. Germline-derived CDR1 and CDR2 are SGHDN and FVKESK. This CDR3 contains 13 residues. Points on this clone: The target antigen is unknown. A read error may account for a junction end that differs from germline.

The chain has TRBV14 and TRBJ2-7, with unresolved D. The TCR comes from a female donor in good health and CMV-seronegative. The sequencing input was PBMCs. The CDR3 coding sequence is TGTGCCAGCAGCGCACATATCTCCTACGAGCGGTACTTC. It specifies CASSAHISYERYF.